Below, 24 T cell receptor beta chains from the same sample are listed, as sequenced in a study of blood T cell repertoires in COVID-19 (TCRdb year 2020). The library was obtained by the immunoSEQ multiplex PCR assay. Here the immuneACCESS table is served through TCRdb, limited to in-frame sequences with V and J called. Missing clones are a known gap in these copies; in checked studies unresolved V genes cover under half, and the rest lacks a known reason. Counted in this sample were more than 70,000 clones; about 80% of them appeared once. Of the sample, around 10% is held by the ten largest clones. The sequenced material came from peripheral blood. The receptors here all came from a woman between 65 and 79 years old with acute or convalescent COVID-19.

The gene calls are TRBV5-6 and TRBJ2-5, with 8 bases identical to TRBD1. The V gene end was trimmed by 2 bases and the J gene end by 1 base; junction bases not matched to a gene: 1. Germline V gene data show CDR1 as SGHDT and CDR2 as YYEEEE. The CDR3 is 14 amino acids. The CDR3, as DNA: TGTGCCAGCAGCTTCGGACAGGGCCAAGAGACCCAGTACTTC. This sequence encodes CASSFGQGQETQYF.

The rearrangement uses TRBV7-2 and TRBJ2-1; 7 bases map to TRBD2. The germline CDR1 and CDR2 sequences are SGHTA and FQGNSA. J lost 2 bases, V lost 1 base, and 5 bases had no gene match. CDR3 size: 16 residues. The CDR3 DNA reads TGTGCCAGCAGCTTAGTGGAGGGAGGGCCCTACAATGAGCAGTTCTTC. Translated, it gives CASSLVEGGPYNEQFF.

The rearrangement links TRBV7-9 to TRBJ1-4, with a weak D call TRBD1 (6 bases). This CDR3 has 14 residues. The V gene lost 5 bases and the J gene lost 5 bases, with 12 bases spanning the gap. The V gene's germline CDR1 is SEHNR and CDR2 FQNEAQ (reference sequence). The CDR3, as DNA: TGTGCCAGCAGCATCGGACAGAAAAATGAAAAACTGTTTTTT. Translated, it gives CASSIGQKNEKLFF.

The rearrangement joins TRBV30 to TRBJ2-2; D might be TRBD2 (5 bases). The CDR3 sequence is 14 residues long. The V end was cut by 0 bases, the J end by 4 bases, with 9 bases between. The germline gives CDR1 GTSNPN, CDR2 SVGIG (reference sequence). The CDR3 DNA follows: TGTGCCTGGAGTGTGGACTTTTCCACCGGGGAGCTGTTTTTT. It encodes CAWSVDFSTGELFF.

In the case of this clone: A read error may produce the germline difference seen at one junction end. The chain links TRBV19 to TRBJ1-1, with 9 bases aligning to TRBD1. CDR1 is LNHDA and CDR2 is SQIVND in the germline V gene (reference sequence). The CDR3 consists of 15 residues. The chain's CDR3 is CVSTRQGVMNTEAFF. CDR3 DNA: TGTGTCAGTACTAGACAGGGGGTCATGAACACTGAAGCTTTCTTT.

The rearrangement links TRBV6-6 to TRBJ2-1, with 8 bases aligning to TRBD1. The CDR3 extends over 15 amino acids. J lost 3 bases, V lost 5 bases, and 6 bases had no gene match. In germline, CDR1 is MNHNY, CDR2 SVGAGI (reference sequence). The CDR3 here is CASSPDRGIYNEQFF. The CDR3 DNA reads TGTGCCAGCAGTCCTGACAGGGGTATCTACAATGAGCAGTTCTTC.

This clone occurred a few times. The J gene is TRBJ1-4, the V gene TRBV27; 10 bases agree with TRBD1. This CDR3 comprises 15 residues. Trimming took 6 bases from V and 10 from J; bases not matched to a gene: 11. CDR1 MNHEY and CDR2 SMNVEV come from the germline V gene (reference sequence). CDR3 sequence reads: CASRSTGGLSGKLFF. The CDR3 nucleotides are TGTGCCAGCAGATCGACAGGGGGCTTATCTGGAAAACTGTTTTTT.

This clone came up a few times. CDR3 in amino acids: CASTGSGRVDTQYF. The DNA for the CDR3 is TGTGCCAGCACCGGTAGCGGGAGGGTAGATACGCAGTATTTT. This chain links TRBV6-1 with TRBJ2-3, with 11 bases that match TRBD2. The CDR3 runs 14 residues. The J segment lost 5 bases and the V segment lost 7 bases, leaving 5 bases of the junction unmatched. Germline V lookup: CDR1 MNHNS, CDR2 SASEGT.

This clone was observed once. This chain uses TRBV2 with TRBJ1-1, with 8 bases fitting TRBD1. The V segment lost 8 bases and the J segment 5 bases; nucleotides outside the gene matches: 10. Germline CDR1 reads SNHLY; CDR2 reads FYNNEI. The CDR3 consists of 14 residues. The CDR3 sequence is CASHPRGQGTEAFF. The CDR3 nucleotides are TGTGCCAGCCACCCCAGGGGGCAGGGGACTGAAGCTTTCTTT.

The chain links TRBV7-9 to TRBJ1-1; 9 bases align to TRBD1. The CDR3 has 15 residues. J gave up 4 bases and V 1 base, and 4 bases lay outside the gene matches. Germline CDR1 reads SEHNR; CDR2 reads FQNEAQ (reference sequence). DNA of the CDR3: TGTGCCAGCAGCTTAGTCACAGGGGGCCCCACTGAAGCTTTCTTT. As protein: CASSLVTGGPTEAFF.

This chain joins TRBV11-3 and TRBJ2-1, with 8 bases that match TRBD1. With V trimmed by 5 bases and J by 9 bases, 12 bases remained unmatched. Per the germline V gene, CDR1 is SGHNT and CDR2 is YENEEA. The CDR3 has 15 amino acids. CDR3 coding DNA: TGTGCCAGCAGCGCCGGAACAGGGGGATCGGGTGAGCAGTTCTTC. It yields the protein CASSAGTGGSGEQFF.

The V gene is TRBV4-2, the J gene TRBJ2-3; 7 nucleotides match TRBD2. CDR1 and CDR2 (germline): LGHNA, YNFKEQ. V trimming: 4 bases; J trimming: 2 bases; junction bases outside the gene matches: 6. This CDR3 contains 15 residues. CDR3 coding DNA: TGTGCCAGCAGCCCCGTGACTAGCACCACAGATACGCAGTATTTT. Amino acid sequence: CASSPVTSTTDTQYF.

The CDR3 here is CSASSGGRADTQYF. The CDR3 DNA reads as TGCAGTGCTAGTTCAGGGGGCCGCGCAGATACGCAGTATTTT. This chain connects TRBV20-1 to TRBJ2-3, with 8 bases that match TRBD1. The germline V gene encodes CDR1 DFQATT and CDR2 SNEGSKA (reference sequence). The V gene end was trimmed by 3 bases and the J gene end by 4 bases; junction bases not matched to a gene: 6. This CDR3 is built from 14 residues.

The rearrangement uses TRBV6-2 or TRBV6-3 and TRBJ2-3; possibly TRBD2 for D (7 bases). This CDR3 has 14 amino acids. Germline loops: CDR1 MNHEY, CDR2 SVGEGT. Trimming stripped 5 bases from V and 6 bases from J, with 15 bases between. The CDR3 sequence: CASSLRGAVDTQYF. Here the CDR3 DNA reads TGTGCCAGCAGTCTACGGGGGGCCGTGGATACGCAGTATTTT.

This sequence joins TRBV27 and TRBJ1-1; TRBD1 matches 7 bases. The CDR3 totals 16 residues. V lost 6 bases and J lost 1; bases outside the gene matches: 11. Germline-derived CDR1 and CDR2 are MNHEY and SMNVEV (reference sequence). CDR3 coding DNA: TGTGCCAGCAGCCCCTTGACAGGGTGGCGGAACACTGAAGCTTTCTTT. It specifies CASSPLTGWRNTEAFF.

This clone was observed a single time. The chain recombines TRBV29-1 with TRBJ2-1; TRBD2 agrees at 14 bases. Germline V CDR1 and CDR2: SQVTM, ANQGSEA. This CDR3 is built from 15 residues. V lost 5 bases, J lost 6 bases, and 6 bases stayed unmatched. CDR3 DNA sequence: TGCAGCGTTTCCGGCGGACTAGCGGGAGGCAATGAGCAGTTCTTC. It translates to CSVSGGLAGGNEQFF.

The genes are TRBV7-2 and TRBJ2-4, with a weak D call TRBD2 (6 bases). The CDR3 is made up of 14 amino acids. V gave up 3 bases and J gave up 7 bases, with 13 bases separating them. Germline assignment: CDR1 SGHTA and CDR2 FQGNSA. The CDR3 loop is CASSFSPGVNIQYF. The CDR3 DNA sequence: TGTGCCAGCAGCTTTTCCCCGGGAGTGAACATTCAGTACTTC.

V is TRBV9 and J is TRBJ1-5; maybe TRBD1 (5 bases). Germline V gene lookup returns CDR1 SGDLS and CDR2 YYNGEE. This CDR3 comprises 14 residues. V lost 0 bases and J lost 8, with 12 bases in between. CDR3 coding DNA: TGTGCCAGCAGCGTAGGGGCCCAGGGTGAGCCCCAGCATTTT. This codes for CASSVGAQGEPQHF.

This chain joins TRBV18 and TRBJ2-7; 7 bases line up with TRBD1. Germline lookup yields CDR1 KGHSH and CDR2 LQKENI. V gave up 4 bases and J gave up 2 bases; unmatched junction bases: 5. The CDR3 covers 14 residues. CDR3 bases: TGTGCCAGCTCACAGGGGGCGCAGACCTACGAGCAGTACTTC. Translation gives CASSQGAQTYEQYF.

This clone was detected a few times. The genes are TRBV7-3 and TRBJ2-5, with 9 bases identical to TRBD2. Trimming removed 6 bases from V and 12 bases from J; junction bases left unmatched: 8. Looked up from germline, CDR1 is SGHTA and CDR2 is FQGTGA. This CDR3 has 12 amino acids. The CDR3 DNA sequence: TGTGCCAGCAGTGTGGCGGGAGGGCCAAAGTACTTC. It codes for CASSVAGGPKYF.

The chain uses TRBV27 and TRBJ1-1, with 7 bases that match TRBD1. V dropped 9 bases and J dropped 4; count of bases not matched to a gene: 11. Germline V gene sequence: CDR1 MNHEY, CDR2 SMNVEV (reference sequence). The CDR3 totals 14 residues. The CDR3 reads CARSPQGRVTEAFF. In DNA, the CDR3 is TGTGCCAGGTCTCCACAGGGGCGAGTCACTGAAGCTTTCTTT.

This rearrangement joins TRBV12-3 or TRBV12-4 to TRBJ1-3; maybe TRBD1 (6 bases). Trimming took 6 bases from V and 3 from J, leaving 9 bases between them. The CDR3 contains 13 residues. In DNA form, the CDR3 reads TGTGCCAGCAGCCAGGGGTATGGAAACACCATATATTTT. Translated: CASSQGYGNTIYF.

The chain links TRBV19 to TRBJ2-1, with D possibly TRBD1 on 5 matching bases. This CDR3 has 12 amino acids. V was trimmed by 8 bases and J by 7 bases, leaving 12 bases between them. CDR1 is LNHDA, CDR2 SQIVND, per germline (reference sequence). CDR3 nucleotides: TGTGCCAGTGGGGCAGGGATGAATGAGCAGTTCTTC. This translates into CASGAGMNEQFF.

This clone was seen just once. The CDR3 here is CASSLGTVANSPLHF. CDR3 nucleotide sequence: TGCGCCAGCAGCCTAGGGACAGTTGCCAATTCACCCCTCCACTTT. V usage is TRBV5-1 and J usage is TRBJ1-6; 7 positions agree with TRBD1. There are 15 residues in the CDR3. The germline V gene encodes CDR1 SGHRS and CDR2 YFSETQ. Losses at the gene ends were 4 bases for V and 7 bases for J; bases not matched to a gene: 8.